This is a list of T cell receptor beta chains from one sample in a study of molecular identifiers for immune sequencing clone quantification. One entry per CDR3 protein results from TCRdb running MiXCR on the PCR reads. The table lists 85,000 to 90,000 distinct CDR3 sequences, roughly 25% of them singletons, with 0.6% to 0.9% in the top ten. The sequencing sample was made of naive CD8+ T cells from blood, with Jurkat cell RNA spiked in. These TCRs come from a human donor in good health. Some libraries in this study had Jurkat cell RNA spiked in. CDR3s include the opening cysteine and the closing phenylalanine or tryptophan. D genes are given only for firm matches. A row's size may be missing; if present it is once, few, many or a size class.

. | 13 | TRBJ2-7 | TRBV7-8 | few | CASSLGLRDEQYF | TGTGCCAGCAGCTTAGGATTACGGGACGAGCAGTACTTC
TRBD1 | 18 | TRBJ1-2 | TRBV4-3 | . | CASSQDLGQGATSYGYTF | TGCGCCAGCAGCCAAGATCTAGGACAGGGGGCGACTAGCTATGGCTACACCTTC
TRBD2 | 17 | TRBJ2-3 | TRBV7-9 | many | CASSTRTSGVEGDTQYF | TGTGCCAGCAGCACGCGGACTAGCGGCGTGGAGGGAGATACGCAGTATTTT
. | 14 | TRBJ2-7 | TRBV4-3 | . | CASSQDARVGEQYF | TGCGCCAGCAGCCAAGATGCCAGGGTCGGCGAGCAGTACTTC
. | 14 | TRBJ2-3 | TRBV7-2 | many | CASSFPPPYDTQYF | TGTGCCAGCAGCTTCCCGCCCCCCTATGATACGCAGTATTTT
TRBD2 | 17 | TRBJ2-5 | TRBV7-6 | few | CASSLDTLAGEQETQYF | TGTGCCAGCAGCTTAGATACGCTAGCGGGAGAGCAAGAGACCCAGTACTTC
. | 15 | TRBJ2-3 | TRBV6-2/TRBV6-3 | . | CASSYLAGFSDTRYF | TGTGCCAGCAGTTATCTGGCGGGATTCTCAGATACGCGGTATTTT
TRBD1 | 15 | TRBJ2-1 | TRBV6-5 | . | CASSSPDRSYNEQFF | TGTGCCAGCAGTTCACCGGACAGGTCCTACAATGAGCAGTTCTTC
. | 13 | TRBJ2-2 | TRBV30 | few | CAWSELSTGELFF | TGTGCCTGGAGTGAGCTCTCCACCGGGGAGCTGTTTTTT
. | 15 | TRBJ1-5 | TRBV4-2 | many | CASSQGRVGNQPQHF | TGTGCCAGCAGCCAAGGCAGGGTTGGCAATCAGCCCCAGCATTTT
. | 14 | TRBJ2-5 | TRBV12-3/TRBV12-4 | . | CASSPFGGLKTQYF | TGTGCCAGCAGTCCTTTCGGGGGGCTAAAGACCCAGTACTTC
. | 15 | TRBJ2-7 | TRBV5-6 | few | CASSLGLGASYEQYF | TGTGCCAGCAGCTTGGGATTAGGAGCGTCCTACGAGCAGTACTTC
. | 15 | TRBJ1-4 | TRBV27 | . | CASSLEGPANEKLFF | TGTGCCAGCAGTTTAGAGGGACCAGCTAATGAAAAACTGTTTTTT
. | 16 | TRBJ2-7 | TRBV7-9 | few | CASSFSSGLLAYEQCF | TGTGCCAGCAGCTTTTCGTCAGGACTACTTGCCTACGAGCAGTGCTTC
. | 14 | TRBJ2-7 | TRBV7-9 | few | CASSLGGRGYEQYF | TGTGCCAGCAGCTTAGGAGGCAGGGGCTACGAGCAGTACTTC
. | 13 | TRBJ1-1 | TRBV19 | . | CASSILSGTEALF | TGTGCCAGTAGTATATTGTCGGGGACTGAAGCTCTCTTT
. | 14 | TRBJ2-3 | TRBV6-5 | many | CASSYWDGTDTQYF | TGTGCCAGCAGTTATTGGGACGGCACAGATACGCAGTATTTT